Listed below are T cell receptor beta chains from one sample, sequenced in a study of Ad26.COV2.S vaccination and SARS-CoV-2 variants. Generated by immunoSEQ multiplex PCR, the TCRdb table keeps only in-frame clones and is missing some. The sample has more than 300,000 clones, around nine tenths seen once. The material sequenced was peripheral blood, taken in a trial of Ad26.COV2.S vaccine versus placebo. Source of these receptors: a person aged 18-60 years who received the Ad26.COV2.S COVID-19 vaccine or a placebo. Both conserved end residues are part of each CDR3. A D gene is named only where the DNA matches it firmly. Size values are once, few and many counts, or a class for expanded clones, and some rows have none.

-	TRBJ2-2	TRBV7-8	-	CASSFGTSANTGELFF	TGTGCCAGCAGCTTTGGGACATCGGCGAACACCGGGGAGCTGTTTTTT
-	TRBJ2-5	TRBV2	TRBD1	CASSESTGGRETQYF	TGTGCCAGCAGTGAATCAACAGGGGGTAGAGAGACCCAGTACTTC
-	TRBJ1-2	TRBV19	-	CASSTGGGDLYGYTF	TGTGCCAGTAGTACAGGTGGGGGAGACTTATATGGCTACACCTTC
-	TRBJ2-2	TRBV19	TRBD1	CASSPQRQGIFGELFF	TGTGCCAGTAGTCCGCAGAGACAGGGCATTTTCGGGGAGCTGTTTTTT
-	TRBJ1-5	TRBV25-1	-	CASSERESQPQHF	TGTGCCAGCAGTGAAAGGGAATCTCAGCCCCAGCATTTT
-	TRBJ2-3	TRBV5-4	-	CASSLGRVGTDTQYF	TGTGCCAGCAGCTTGGGTCGGGTTGGCACAGATACGCAGTATTTT
-	TRBJ2-2	TRBV19	-	CASSPTATGELFF	TGTGCCAGTAGCCCCACCGCAACCGGGGAGCTGTTTTTT
-	TRBJ1-4	TRBV27	-	CASSPRQTTTNEKLFF	TGTGCCAGCAGTCCACGACAGACTACAACTAATGAAAAACTGTTTTTT
-	TRBJ1-2	TRBV29-1	TRBD1	CSVIGGDGYTF	TGCAGCGTTATAGGGGGCGATGGCTACACCTTC
-	TRBJ1-1	TRBV3-1/TRBV3-2	-	CASSQGQMNTEAFF	TGTGCCAGCAGCCAAGGGCAGATGAACACTGAAGCTTTCTTT
-	TRBJ1-1	TRBV10-2	-	CASRAGRTEAFF	TGCGCCAGCAGGGCAGGACGCACTGAAGCTTTCTTT
-	TRBJ1-2	TRBV2	-	CASSPTQAVAYGYTF	TGTGCCAGCAGTCCTACCCAGGCGGTGGCCTATGGCTACACCTTC
-	TRBJ2-1	TRBV2	TRBD1	CASSGPGQGTYNEQFF	TGTGCCAGCAGTGGGCCGGGACAGGGAACCTACAATGAGCAGTTCTTC
once	TRBJ1-3	TRBV19	-	CASSISLGNTIYF	TGTGCCAGTAGTATATCACTGGGAAACACCATATATTTT
-	TRBJ1-6	TRBV6-2/TRBV6-3	-	CASSLVSSYNSPLHF	TGTGCCAGCAGTCTCGTTAGCTCCTATAATTCACCCCTCCACTTT
-	TRBJ1-1	TRBV7-9	TRBD1	CASSLGTGNTEAFF	TGTGCCAGCAGCTTAGGGACAGGGAACACTGAAGCTTTCTTT
-	TRBJ2-3	TRBV18	TRBD2	CASSRGGSPSTDTQYF	TGTGCCAGCTCCCGCGGGGGGAGCCCAAGCACAGATACGCAGTATTTT
-	TRBJ1-1	TRBV5-1	-	CASSAQREGWGTEAFF	TGCGCCAGCAGCGCCCAACGGGAGGGTTGGGGCACTGAAGCTTTCTTT
-	TRBJ2-3	TRBV29-1	TRBD2	CSVVSGGGTDTQYF	TGCAGCGTTGTGAGCGGGGGGGGTACAGATACGCAGTATTTT
-	TRBJ2-1	TRBV6-5	-	CASRPTREAGFEQFF	TGTGCCAGCAGACCCACACGAGAAGCGGGTTTCGAGCAGTTCTTC
-	TRBJ2-6	TRBV6-6	-	CASSPGTRSGANVLTF	TGTGCCAGCAGTCCCGGGACAAGATCTGGGGCCAACGTCCTGACTTTC
-	TRBJ1-6	TRBV5-6	-	CASSLYSGMGSPLHF	TGTGCCAGCAGCTTGTATTCCGGGATGGGATCACCCCTCCACTTT
-	TRBJ1-2	TRBV14	-	CASSRLRGTSGYTF	TGTGCCAGCAGCCGGCTCAGGGGAACTTCTGGCTACACCTTC
-	TRBJ2-7	TRBV6-2/TRBV6-3	TRBD2	CASSLAGASEQYF	TGTGCCAGCAGCCTAGCGGGAGCTTCCGAGCAGTACTTC
-	TRBJ2-7	TRBV9	-	CASSVGSGDPYEQYF	TGTGCCAGCAGCGTAGGATCAGGGGATCCCTACGAGCAGTACTTC
once	TRBJ1-4	TRBV4-1	-	CASSRGGTTNEKLFF	TGCGCCAGCAGCCGGGGGGGCACAACTAATGAAAAACTGTTTTTT
-	TRBJ1-4	TRBV19	-	CASSTKGEVEEKLFF	TGTGCCAGTTCGACAAAGGGGGAGGTTGAGGAAAAACTGTTTTTT
-	TRBJ2-2	TRBV7-3	-	CASSLFPGLGTGELFF	TGTGCCAGCAGCTTATTCCCAGGGCTAGGCACCGGGGAGCTGTTTTTT
-	TRBJ2-5	TRBV4-1	-	CASSQALQGGETQYF	TGCGCCAGCAGCCAAGCGCTTCAGGGAGGAGAGACCCAGTACTTC